This TCR beta chain originates from a study of regulatory T cells in long-lasting Graves disease. General study findings and limits: Those with persistent Graves' had less TCR diversity than newly diagnosed patients.

Sequencing libraries for TCR beta were prepared with iRepertoire HTBI primers and Arm-PCR of CDR3 regions. MiXCR was run by TCRdb on the multiplex PCR reads, yielding one entry per CDR3 protein. This table has over 300,000 distinct CDR3 sequences, roughly a fifth appearing once. The time point is: persistent/refractory GD, antithyroid drugs over 5 years with positive TRAb. Making the TCR library involved RNA that had been extracted from PBMCs. A peripheral blood sample, nine milliliters in volume, was drawn into EDTA tubes. This clonotype was detected many times. What it recognizes is unknown. V lost 5 bases to trimming and J lost 5 bases, with 12 bases between them. CDR1 SQVTM and CDR2 ANQGSEA come from the germline V gene. The CDR3 consists of 12 residues.

The input for sequencing was peripheral blood mononuclear cells (PBMCs), taken when the disease was refractory, from a patient treated with antithyroid drugs. The source of this sequence is a female donor with Graves disease. The chain carries TRBV29-1 and TRBJ1-2, with D unresolved. The CDR3 sequence is CSVMDLFYGYTF. The CDR3 DNA is TGCAGCGTTATGGACCTATTTTATGGCTACACCTTC.